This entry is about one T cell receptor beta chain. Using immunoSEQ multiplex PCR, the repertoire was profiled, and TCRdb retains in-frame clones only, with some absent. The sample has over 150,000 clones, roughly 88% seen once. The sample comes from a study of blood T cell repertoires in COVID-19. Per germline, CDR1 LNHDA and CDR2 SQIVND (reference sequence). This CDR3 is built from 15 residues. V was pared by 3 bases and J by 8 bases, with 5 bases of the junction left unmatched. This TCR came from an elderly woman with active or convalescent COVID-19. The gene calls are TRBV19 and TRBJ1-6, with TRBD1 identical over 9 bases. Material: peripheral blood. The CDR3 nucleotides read TGTGCCAGTAGTATGGGGGACAGGGATTATTCACCCCTCCACTTT. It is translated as CASSMGDRDYSPLHF. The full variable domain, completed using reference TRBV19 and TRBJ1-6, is DGGITQSPKYLFRKEGQNVTLSCEQNLNHDAMYWYRQDPGQGLRLIYYSQIVNDFQKGDIAEGYSVSREKKESFPLTVTSAQKNPTAFYLCASSMGDRDYSPLHFGNGTRLTVT.